This T cell receptor beta chain was recovered during a study of control samples from healthy donors and cancer patients. Assay: immunoSEQ multiplex PCR; the TCRdb copy retains only in-frame clones and omits some. This sample has about 89,000 clones, with around nine tenths found just once. From germline, CDR1 is LNHDA and CDR2 SQIVND (reference sequence). CDR3 length: 15 amino acids. Trimming cost V 8 bases and J 6 bases, with 17 bases left between them. The rearrangement links TRBV19 to TRBJ1-6; a weak D match, TRBD1 (5 bases). The receptor's source is a man aged 25-40 years in good health. The sequenced sample consisted of blood. The chain's CDR3 is CASRRGGGLNSPLHF. CDR3 nucleotides: TGTGCCAGTCGCCGCGGGGGAGGGCTTAATTCACCCCTCCACTTT.